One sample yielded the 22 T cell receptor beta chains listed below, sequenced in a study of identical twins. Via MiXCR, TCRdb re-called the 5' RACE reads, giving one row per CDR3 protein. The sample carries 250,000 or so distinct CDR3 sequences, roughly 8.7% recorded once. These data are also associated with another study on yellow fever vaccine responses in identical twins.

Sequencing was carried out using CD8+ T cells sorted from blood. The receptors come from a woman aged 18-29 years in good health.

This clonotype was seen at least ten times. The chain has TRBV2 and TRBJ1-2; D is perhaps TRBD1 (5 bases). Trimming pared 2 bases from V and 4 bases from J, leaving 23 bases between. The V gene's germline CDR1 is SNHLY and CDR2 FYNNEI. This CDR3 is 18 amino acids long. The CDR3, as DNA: TGTGCCAGCAGTGAAAGAGGTTTAGGGGCAGATTTTTCCTATGGCTACACCTTC. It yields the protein CASSERGLGADFSYGYTF.

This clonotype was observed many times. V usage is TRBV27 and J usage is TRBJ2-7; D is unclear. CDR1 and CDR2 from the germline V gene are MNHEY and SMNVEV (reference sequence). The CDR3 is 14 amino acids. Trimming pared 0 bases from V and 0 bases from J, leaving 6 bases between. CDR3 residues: CASSLSWNSYEQYF. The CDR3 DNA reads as TGTGCCAGCAGTTTATCGTGGAACTCCTACGAGCAGTACTTC.

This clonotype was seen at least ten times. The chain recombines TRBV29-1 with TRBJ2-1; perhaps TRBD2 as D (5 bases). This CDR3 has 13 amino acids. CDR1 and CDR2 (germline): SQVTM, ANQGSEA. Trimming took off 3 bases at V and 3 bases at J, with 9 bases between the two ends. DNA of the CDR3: TGCAGCGTTGATGGCGGGCGCTACAATGAGCAGTTCTTC. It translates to CSVDGGRYNEQFF.

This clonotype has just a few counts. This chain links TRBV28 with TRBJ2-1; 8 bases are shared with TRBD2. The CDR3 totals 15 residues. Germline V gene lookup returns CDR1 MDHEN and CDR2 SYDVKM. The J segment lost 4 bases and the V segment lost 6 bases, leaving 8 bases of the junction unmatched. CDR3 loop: CASREAGAAYNEQFF. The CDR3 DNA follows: TGTGCCAGCAGGGAAGCGGGGGCCGCATACAATGAGCAGTTCTTC.

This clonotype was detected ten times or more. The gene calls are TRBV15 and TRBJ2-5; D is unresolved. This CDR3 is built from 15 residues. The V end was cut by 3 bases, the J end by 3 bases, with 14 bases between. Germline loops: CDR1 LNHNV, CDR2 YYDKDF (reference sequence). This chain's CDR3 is CATSSNRYFKETQYF. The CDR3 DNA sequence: TGTGCCACCAGCAGTAACCGTTACTTCAAAGAGACCCAGTACTTC.

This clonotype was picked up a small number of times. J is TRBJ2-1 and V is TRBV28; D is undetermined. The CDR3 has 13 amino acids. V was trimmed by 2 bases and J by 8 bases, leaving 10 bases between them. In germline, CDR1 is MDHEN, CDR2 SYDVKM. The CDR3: CASSLGEVDEQFF. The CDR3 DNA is TGTGCCAGCAGTTTAGGGGAAGTAGATGAGCAGTTCTTC.

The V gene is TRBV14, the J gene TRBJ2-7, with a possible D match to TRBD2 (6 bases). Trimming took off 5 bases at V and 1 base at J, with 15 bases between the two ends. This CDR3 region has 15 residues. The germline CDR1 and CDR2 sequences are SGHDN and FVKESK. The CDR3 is CASSSTLARSYEQYF. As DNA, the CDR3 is TGTGCCAGCAGCTCAACTCTAGCGCGATCCTACGAGCAGTACTTC.

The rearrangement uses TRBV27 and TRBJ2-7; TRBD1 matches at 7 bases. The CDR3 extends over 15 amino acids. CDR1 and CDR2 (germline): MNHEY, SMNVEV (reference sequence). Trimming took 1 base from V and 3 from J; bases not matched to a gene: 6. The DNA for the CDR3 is TGTGCCAGCAGTTTATTAATGGGACAGAACTACGAGCAGTACTTC. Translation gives CASSLLMGQNYEQYF.

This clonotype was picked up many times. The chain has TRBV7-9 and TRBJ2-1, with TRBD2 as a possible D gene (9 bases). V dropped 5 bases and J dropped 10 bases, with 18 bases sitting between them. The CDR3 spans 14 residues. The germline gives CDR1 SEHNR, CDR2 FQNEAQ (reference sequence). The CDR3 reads CASSTGGLAEEQFF. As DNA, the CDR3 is TGTGCCAGCAGCACAGGGGGACTAGCTGAGGAGCAGTTCTTC.

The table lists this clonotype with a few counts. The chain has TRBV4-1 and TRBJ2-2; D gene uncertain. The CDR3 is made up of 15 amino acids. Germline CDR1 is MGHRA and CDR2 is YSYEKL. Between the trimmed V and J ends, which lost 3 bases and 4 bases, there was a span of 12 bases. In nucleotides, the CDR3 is TGCGCCAGCAGCCATCCCGGCCCCCTCACCGGGGAGCTGTTTTTT. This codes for CASSHPGPLTGELFF.

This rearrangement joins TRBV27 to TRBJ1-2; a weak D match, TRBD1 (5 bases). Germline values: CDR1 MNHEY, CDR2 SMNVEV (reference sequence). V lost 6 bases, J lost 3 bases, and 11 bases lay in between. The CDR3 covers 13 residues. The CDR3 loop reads CASSQAGHYGYTF. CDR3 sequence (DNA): TGTGCCAGCAGCCAAGCGGGGCACTATGGCTACACCTTC.

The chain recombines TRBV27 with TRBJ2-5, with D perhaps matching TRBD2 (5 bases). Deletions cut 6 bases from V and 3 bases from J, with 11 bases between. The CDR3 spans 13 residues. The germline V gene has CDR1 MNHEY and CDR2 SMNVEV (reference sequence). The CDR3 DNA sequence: TGTGCCAGCAGGAAACTAGGTGAAGAGACCCAGTACTTC. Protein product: CASRKLGEETQYF.

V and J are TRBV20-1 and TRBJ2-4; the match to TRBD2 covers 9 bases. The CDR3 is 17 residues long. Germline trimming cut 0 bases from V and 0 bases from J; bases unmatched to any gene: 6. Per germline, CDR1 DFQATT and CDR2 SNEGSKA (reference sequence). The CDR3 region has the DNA TGCAGTGCTAGAGATGGCCTAGCGGGGTTAGCCAAAAACATTCAGTACTTC. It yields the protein CSARDGLAGLAKNIQYF.

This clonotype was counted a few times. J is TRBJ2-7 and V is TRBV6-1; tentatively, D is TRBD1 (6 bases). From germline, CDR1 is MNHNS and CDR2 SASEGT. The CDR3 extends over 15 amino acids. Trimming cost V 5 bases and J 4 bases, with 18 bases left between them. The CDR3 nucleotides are TGTGCCAGCAGTCCAGCCCCGACAGGTTCATACGAGCAGTACTTC. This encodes CASSPAPTGSYEQYF.

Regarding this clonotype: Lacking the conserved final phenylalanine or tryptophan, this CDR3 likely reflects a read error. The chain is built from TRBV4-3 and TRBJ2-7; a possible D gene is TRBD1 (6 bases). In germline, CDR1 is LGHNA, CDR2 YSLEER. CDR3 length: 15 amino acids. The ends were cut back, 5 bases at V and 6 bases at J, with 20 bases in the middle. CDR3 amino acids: CASSISDSHRAEQYI. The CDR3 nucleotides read TGCGCCAGCAGCATCTCTGACAGTCACAGGGCCGAGCAGTACATC.

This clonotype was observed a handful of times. Written as DNA, the CDR3 is TGTGCCAGCAGCTTCGGCGGGGGGGCGACAGATACGCAGTATTTT. This translates into CASSFGGGATDTQYF. The J gene is TRBJ2-3, the V gene TRBV7-9; 9 nucleotides match TRBD2. V was clipped by 3 bases and J by 3 bases; unmatched bases: 4. The V gene's germline CDR1 is SEHNR and CDR2 FQNEAQ (reference sequence). CDR3 length: 15 amino acids.

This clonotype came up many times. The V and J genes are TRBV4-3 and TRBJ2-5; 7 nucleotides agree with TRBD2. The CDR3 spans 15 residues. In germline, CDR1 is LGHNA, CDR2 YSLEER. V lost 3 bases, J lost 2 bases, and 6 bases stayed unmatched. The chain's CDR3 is CASSQGSGVQETQYF. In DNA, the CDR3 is TGCGCCAGCAGCCAGGGAAGCGGGGTTCAAGAGACCCAGTACTTC.

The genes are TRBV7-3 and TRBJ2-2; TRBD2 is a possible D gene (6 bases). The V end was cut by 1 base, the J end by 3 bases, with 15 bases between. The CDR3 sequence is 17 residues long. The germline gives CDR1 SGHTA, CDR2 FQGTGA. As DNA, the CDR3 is TGTGCCAGCAGCTTAATTCGGAGGGGCCGAGACACCGGGGAGCTGTTTTTT. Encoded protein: CASSLIRRGRDTGELFF.

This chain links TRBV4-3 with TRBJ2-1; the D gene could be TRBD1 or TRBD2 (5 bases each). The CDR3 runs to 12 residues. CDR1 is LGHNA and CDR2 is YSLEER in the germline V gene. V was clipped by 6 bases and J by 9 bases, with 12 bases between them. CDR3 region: CASRGDGGEQFF. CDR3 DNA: TGCGCCAGCAGGGGGGACGGAGGTGAGCAGTTCTTC.

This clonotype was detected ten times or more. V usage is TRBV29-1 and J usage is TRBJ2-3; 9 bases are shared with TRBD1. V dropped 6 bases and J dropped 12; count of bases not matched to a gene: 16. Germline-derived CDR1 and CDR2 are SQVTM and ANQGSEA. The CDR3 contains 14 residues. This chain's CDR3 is CSVWTGDADTSQYF. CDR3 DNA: TGCAGCGTGTGGACAGGGGATGCTGATACGTCACAGTATTTT.

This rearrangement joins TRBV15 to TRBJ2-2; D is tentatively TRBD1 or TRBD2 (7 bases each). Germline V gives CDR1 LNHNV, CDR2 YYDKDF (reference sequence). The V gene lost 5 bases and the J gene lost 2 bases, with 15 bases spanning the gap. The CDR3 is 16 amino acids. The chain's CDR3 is CATSPAGQTNTGELFF. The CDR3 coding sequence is TGTGCCACCAGCCCAGCGGGACAGACAAACACCGGGGAGCTGTTTTTT.

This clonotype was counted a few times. The CDR3: CASSGRPSGRTVDTEAFF. The CDR3, as DNA: TGTGCCAGCAGCGGCAGACCGTCTGGGAGGACTGTAGACACTGAAGCTTTCTTT. The genes are TRBV11-1 and TRBJ1-1; D not certain. The CDR3 has 18 amino acids. V lost 5 bases, J lost 3 bases, and 25 bases lay in between. Germline V CDR1 and CDR2: SGHAT, FQDESV (reference sequence). Full variable domain (rest looked up from reference TRBV11-1 and TRBJ1-1): EAEVAQSPRYKITEKSQAVAFWCDPISGHATLYWYRQILGQGPELLVQFQDESVVDDSQLPKDRFSAERLKGVDSTLKIQPAELGDSAMYLCASSGRPSGRTVDTEAFFGQGTRLTVV.